This T cell receptor beta chain was retrieved from a study of T-cell reconstitution after alpha-beta-depleted transplantation in children. For this clonotype: No antigen is known for it.

TCRbeta library preparation incorporated unique molecular identifiers. TCRdb re-derived calls from the PCR reads in MiXCR, one entry per CDR3 protein. The table has about 610,000 distinct CDR3 sequences, 27% seen once. Germline V gene lookup returns CDR1 MDHEN and CDR2 SYDVKM. This CDR3 contains 15 residues. The germline V and J ends were trimmed by 6 bases and 5 bases, with 19 bases remaining between them. Study outcomes and limitations: It was reported that alpha-beta T cells came from several hundred expanded graft clones (about two months after transplant). Surviving recipient cells, namely T cells and thymic progenitors, were the source of high day-60 TCRbeta diversity in some patients. Counts and diversity of T cells one year after transplant came mostly from newly produced T cells.

The chain recombines TRBV28 with TRBJ2-5; D not resolved. The TCR sequence derives from a boy younger than two with Wiskott-Aldrich syndrome, due to receive a stem cell transplant. The input for sequencing was PBMCs, taken before TCRalphabeta/CD19-depleted stem cell transplant. The CDR3 here is CASSRKTLLRETQYF. The CDR3 DNA is TGTGCCAGCAGCCGAAAGACTCTCTTGCGGGAGACCCAGTACTTC.